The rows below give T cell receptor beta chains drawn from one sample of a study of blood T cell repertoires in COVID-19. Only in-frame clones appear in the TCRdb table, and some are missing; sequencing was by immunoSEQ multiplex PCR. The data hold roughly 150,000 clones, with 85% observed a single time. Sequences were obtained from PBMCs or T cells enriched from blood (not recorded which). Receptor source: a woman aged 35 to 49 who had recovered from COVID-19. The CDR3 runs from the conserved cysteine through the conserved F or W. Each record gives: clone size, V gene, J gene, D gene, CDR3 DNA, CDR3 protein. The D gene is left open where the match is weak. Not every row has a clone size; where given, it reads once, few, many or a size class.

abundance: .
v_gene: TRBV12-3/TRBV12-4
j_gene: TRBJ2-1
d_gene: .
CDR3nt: TGTGCCAGCAATCAGGGTTCCTACAATGAGCAGTTCTTC
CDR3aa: CASNQGSYNEQFF

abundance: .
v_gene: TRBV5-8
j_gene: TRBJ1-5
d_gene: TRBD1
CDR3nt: TGTGCCAGCAGTTTTATCACAGGGGCCATCAATCAGCCCCAGCATTTT
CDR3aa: CASSFITGAINQPQHF

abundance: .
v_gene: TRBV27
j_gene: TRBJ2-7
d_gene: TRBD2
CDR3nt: TGTGCCAGCAGGCTAGGGGCGGGAGTCTACGAGCAGTACTTC
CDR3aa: CASRLGAGVYEQYF

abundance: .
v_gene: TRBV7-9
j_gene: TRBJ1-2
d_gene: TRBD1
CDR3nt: TGTGCCAGCAGCTCGTTTCACGGACAGGGGGCGTATGGCTACACCTTC
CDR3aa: CASSSFHGQGAYGYTF

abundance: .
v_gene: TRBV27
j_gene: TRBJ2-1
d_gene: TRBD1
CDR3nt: TGTGCCAGCAGTTTATGGGCAACGGGGACAGAAGATTATGAGCAGTTCTTC
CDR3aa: CASSLWATGTEDYEQFF

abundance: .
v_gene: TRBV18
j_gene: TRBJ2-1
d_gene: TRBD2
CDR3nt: TGTGCCAGCTCAGGGACTAGCGGGGGGCAGTTCTTC
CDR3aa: CASSGTSGGQFF

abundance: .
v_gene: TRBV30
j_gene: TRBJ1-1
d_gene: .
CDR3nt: TGTGCCTGGAGTGGAAAGGGTCGGGGCACTGAAGCTTTCTTT
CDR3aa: CAWSGKGRGTEAFF

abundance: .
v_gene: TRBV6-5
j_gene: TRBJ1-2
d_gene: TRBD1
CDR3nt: TGTGCCAGCAGGGTAGGGGACAGGGATGGCTACACCTTC
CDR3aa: CASRVGDRDGYTF

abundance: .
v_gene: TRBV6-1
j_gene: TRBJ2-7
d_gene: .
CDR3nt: TGTGCCAGCAGTGAAAGAGGCGGACTAAGGCGTGATAAGTACTTC
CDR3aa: CASSERGGLRRDKYF

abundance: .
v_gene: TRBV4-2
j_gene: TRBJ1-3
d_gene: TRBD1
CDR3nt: TGTGCCAGCAGCCAAGGGACAGGGAACTCTGGAAACACCATATATTTT
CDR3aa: CASSQGTGNSGNTIYF

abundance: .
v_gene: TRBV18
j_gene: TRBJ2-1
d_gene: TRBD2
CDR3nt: TGTGCCAGCTCACCACGCGGACTAGCGGGGGGGCCCTCCTACAATGAGCAGTTCTTC
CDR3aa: CASSPRGLAGGPSYNEQFF

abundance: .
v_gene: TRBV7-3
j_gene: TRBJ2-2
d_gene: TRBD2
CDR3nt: TGTGCCAGCAGCTTAAAGAGCGGGAGTGGCACCGGGGAGCTGTTTTTT
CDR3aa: CASSLKSGSGTGELFF

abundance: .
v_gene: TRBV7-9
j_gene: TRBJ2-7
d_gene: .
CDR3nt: TGTGCCAGCAGCTGGGACTTGGGCTCCGAGCAGTACTTC
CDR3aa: CASSWDLGSEQYF

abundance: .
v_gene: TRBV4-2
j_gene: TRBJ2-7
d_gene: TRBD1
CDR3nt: TGTGCCAGCAGCCAAGAGGAGAGGACAGGGACCCACGAGCAGTACTTC
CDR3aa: CASSQEERTGTHEQYF

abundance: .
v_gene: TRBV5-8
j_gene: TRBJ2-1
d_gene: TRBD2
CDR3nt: TGTGCCAGCAGCTTACCGGGACTAGCGGACAATGAGCAGTTCTTC
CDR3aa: CASSLPGLADNEQFF

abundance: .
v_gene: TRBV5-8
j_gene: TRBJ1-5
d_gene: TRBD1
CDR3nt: TGTGCCAGCAGCTTGGAGATGGACAGGGGAAGTCAGCCCCAGCATTTT
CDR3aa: CASSLEMDRGSQPQHF

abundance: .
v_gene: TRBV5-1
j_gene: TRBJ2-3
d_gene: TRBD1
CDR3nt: TGCGCCAGCAGACCGACAGGGGATACGCAGTATTTT
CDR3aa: CASRPTGDTQYF

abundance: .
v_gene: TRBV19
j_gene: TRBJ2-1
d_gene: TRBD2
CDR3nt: TGTGCCAGTAAGGGCGGGGGGGCGAGGTTCTACAATGAGCAGTTCTTC
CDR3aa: CASKGGGARFYNEQFF

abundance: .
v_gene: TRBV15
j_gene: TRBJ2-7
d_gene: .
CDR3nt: TGTGCCACCAGCAGAGGAGAGTCCTACGAGCAGTACTTC
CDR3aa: CATSRGESYEQYF

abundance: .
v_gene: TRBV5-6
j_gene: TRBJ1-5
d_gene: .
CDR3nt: TGTGCCAGCAGCGAGGGGGTAGGGCAGCCCCAGCATTTT
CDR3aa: CASSEGVGQPQHF

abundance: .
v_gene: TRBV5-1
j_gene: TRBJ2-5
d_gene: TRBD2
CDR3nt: TGCGCCAGCAGCTTGGAAAGGGGACTAGCGGGGGAAGAGACCCAGTACTTC
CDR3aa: CASSLERGLAGEETQYF

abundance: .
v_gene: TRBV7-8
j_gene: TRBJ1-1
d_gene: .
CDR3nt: TGTGCCAGCAGCCGACTTACAGGGACAAACACTGAAGCTTTCTTT
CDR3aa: CASSRLTGTNTEAFF

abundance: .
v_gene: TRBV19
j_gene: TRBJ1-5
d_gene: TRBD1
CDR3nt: TGTGCCAGTAGTATACAGGGACAGGGGAATCAGCCCCAGCATTTT
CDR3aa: CASSIQGQGNQPQHF

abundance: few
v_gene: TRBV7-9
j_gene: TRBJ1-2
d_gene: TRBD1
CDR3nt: TGTGCCAGCACCCAAGGGGGCGGGGCGAAGAGGGGCTACACCTTC
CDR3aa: CASTQGGGAKRGYTF

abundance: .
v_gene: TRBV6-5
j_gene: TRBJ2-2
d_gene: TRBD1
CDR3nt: TGTGCCAGCAGTTACGGGCAGGGGGCGATGGCCGGGGAGCTGTTTTTT
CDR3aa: CASSYGQGAMAGELFF

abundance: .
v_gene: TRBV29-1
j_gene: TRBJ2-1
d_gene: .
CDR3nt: TGCAGCGTTGCAGTGGCCGGAGGTGGCAATGAGCAGTTCTTC
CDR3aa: CSVAVAGGGNEQFF

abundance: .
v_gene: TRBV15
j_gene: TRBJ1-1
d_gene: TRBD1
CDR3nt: TGTGCCACCAGCGCGACAGGGGCGTCTGAAGCTTTCTTT
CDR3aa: CATSATGASEAFF

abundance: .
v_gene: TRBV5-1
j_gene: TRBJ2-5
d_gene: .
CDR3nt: TGCGCCAGCAGCTTGGAGATACAGGGCCCACAAGAGACCCAGTACTTC
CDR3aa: CASSLEIQGPQETQYF

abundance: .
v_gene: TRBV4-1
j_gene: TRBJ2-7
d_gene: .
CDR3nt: TGCGCCAGCAGCCAAGATCATGGACCAGCGGAGGCCTACGAGCAGTACTTC
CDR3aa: CASSQDHGPAEAYEQYF

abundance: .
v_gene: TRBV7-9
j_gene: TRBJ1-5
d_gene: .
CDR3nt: TGTGCCAGCAGTCATAGCGAGGCTCAGCCCCAGCATTTT
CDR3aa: CASSHSEAQPQHF

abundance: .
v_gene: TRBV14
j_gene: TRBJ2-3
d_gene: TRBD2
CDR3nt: TGTGCCAGCAGCCGTAGCGGGGGGCTAACAGATACGCAGTATTTT
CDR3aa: CASSRSGGLTDTQYF

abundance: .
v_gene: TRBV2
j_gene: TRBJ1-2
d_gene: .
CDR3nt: TGTGCCAGCAGTGAAGCACAGCCAAACTATGGCTACACCTTC
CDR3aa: CASSEAQPNYGYTF

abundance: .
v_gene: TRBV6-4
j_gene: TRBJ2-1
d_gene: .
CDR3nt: TGTGCCAGCTCCACTAGTTCCTCCTACAATGAGCAGTTCTTC
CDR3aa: CASSTSSSYNEQFF

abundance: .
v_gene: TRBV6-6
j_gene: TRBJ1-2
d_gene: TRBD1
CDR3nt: TGTGCCAGCAGTTCCCGGGACAGGGCCGTGTCGGGCGGCTACACCTTC
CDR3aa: CASSSRDRAVSGGYTF

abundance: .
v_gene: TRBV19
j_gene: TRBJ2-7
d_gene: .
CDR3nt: TGTGCCAGTAAGGAGCAGGGGGCGCGGGGGGAGCAGTACTTC
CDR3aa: CASKEQGARGEQYF

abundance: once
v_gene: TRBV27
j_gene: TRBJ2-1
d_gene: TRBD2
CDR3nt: TGTGCCAGCAGACCCCCTCCCGGGAGCGGGGGCTACAATGAGCAGTTCTTC
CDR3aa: CASRPPPGSGGYNEQFF

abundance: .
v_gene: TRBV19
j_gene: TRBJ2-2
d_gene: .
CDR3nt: TGTGCCAGAACAGACGTAGACCCCGACCTGAACACCGGGGAGCTGTTTTTT
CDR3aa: CARTDVDPDLNTGELFF

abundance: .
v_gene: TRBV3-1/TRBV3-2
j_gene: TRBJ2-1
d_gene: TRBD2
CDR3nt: TGTGCCAGCAGCCAAACCGGGACTAGCTCCTACAATGAGCAGTTCTTC
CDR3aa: CASSQTGTSSYNEQFF

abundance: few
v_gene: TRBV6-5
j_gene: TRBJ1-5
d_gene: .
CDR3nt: TGTGCCAGCAGTTACTCAAGGGGGAGAGACAATCAGCCCCAGCATTTT
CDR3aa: CASSYSRGRDNQPQHF

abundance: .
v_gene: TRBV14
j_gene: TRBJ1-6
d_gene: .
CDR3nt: TGTGCCAGCAGCCAAAGCGATTCACAGGATAACTTGTATAATTCACCCCTCCACTTT
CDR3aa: CASSQSDSQDNLYNSPLHF

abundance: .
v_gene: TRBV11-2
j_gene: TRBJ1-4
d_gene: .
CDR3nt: TGTGCCAGCAGGGAACAGATGGATGGCGAAAAACTGTTTTTT
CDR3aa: CASREQMDGEKLFF

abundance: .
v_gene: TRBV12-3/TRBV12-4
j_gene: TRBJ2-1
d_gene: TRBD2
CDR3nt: TGTGCCAGCAGTTTAGGGGGAGCTAGCGGCGGGTTCTTC
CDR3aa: CASSLGGASGGFF

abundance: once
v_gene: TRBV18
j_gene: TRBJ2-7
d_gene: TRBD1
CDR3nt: TGTGCCAGCTCAGATTTCAGGGGGCCAGACCCTTATTACGAGCAGTACTTC
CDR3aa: CASSDFRGPDPYYEQYF

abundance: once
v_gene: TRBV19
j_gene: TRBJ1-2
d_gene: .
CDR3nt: TGTGCCAGTAGTATCCTACAGGGCTCGAGCTATGGCTACACCTTC
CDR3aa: CASSILQGSSYGYTF

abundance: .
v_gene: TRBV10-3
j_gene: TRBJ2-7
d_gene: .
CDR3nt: TGTGCCATCCGAGACAGCTTCTCCTACGAGCAGTACTTC
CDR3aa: CAIRDSFSYEQYF

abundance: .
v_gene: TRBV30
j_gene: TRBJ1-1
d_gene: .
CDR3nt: TGTGCCTGGAGTGCGACAGGTAGCATCACTGAAGCTTTCTTT
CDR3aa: CAWSATGSITEAFF